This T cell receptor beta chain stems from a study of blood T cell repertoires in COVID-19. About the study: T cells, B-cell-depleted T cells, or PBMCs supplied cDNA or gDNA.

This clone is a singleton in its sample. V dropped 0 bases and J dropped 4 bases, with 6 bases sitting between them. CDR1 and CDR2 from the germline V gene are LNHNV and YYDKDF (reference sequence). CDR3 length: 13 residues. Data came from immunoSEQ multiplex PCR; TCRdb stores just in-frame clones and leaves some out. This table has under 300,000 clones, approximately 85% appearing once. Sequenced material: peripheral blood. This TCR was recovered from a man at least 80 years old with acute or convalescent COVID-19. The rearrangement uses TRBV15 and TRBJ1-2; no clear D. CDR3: CATSRDRSYGYTF. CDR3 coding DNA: TGTGCCACCAGCAGAGACAGGTCCTATGGCTACACCTTC. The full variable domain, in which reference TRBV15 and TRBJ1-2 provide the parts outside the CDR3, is DAMVIQNPRYQVTQFGKPVTLSCSQTLNHNVMYWYQQKSSQAPKLLFHYYDKDFNNEADTPDNFQSRRPNTSFCFLDIRSPGLGDTAMYLCATSRDRSYGYTFGSGTRLTVV.